The 7 T cell receptor beta chains in this list originate from one sample, sequenced in a study of technical replicates of blood from several donors. Data came from immunoSEQ multiplex PCR; TCRdb stores just in-frame clones and leaves some out. The sample has 70,000 to 80,000 clones, 91% seen once; the top ten hold around 0.34%. Sequencing used T cells isolated from PBMCs. These receptors all stem from a human donor in good health. Some clones in this sample may be carry-over from other donors' samples.

This chain uses TRBV5-6 with TRBJ1-1, with D possibly TRBD1 on 5 matching bases. Trimming cost V 3 bases and J 6 bases, with 12 bases left between them. The CDR3 covers 13 residues. The germline V gene has CDR1 SGHDT and CDR2 YYEEEE. This CDR3 reads CASSWQGSPEAFF. The CDR3 region has the DNA TGTGCCAGCAGCTGGCAGGGAAGTCCTGAAGCTTTCTTT.

The DNA for the CDR3 is TGTGCCAGCTCATCTGGGGCTAATACCGGGGAGCTGTTTTTT. This encodes CASSSGANTGELFF. This rearrangement joins TRBV18 to TRBJ2-2; perhaps TRBD1 as D (5 bases). CDR1 is KGHSH and CDR2 is LQKENI in the germline V gene. V was cut by 5 bases and J by 5 bases, with 12 bases left in between. CDR3 length: 14 residues.

This rearrangement joins TRBV6-1 to TRBJ2-2; 15 nucleotides agree with TRBD2. CDR3 size: 15 residues. The germline gives CDR1 MNHNS, CDR2 SASEGT. In nucleotides, the CDR3 is TGTGCGTCAGCTGGACTAGCGGGAGGGACCGGGGAGCTGTTTTTT. This sequence encodes CASAGLAGGTGELFF.

This chain connects TRBV11-2 to TRBJ1-4, with unresolved D. CDR1 is SGHAT and CDR2 is FQNNGV in the germline V gene. With 6 bases removed from V and 4 bases from J, the gap between germline ends came to 12 bases. This CDR3 region has 14 residues. CDR3 protein: CASSQRDNNEKLFF. The CDR3 DNA reads as TGTGCCAGCAGTCAAAGAGATAATAATGAAAAACTGTTTTTT.

V and J are TRBV28 and TRBJ2-3; 10 bases are shared with TRBD2. Germline-derived CDR1 and CDR2 are MDHEN and SYDVKM. CDR3 length: 16 residues. V was pared by 3 bases and J by 6 bases, with 9 bases of the junction left unmatched. The CDR3 bases are TGTGCCAGCAGTTTCCCTTTAGCGGGAGGCAGCGATACGCAGTATTTT. Residues: CASSFPLAGGSDTQYF.

For this clone: One end of the junction varies from germline; a read error may be responsible. The sample holds other DNA sequences that translate to the same CDR3. The V gene is TRBV11-3, the J gene TRBJ1-5; D gene uncertain. Per the germline V gene, CDR1 is SGHNT and CDR2 is YENEEA. This CDR3 spans 13 amino acids. This chain's CDR3 is CASSLERDQPQHF. The CDR3 coding sequence is TGTGCCAGCAGCTTAGAGAGGGATCAGCCCCAACATTTT.

This chain links TRBV13 with TRBJ1-5; 8 bases map to TRBD1. CDR3 length: 17 amino acids. Trimming at V came to 4 bases and at J to 11 bases, leaving 19 bases not matched to a gene. CDR1 PRHDT and CDR2 FYEKMQ come from the germline V gene (reference sequence). The CDR3: CASSSTRGGQGTVAQHF. CDR3 DNA: TGTGCCAGCAGCTCGACTAGGGGAGGACAGGGAACTGTAGCCCAGCATTTT.